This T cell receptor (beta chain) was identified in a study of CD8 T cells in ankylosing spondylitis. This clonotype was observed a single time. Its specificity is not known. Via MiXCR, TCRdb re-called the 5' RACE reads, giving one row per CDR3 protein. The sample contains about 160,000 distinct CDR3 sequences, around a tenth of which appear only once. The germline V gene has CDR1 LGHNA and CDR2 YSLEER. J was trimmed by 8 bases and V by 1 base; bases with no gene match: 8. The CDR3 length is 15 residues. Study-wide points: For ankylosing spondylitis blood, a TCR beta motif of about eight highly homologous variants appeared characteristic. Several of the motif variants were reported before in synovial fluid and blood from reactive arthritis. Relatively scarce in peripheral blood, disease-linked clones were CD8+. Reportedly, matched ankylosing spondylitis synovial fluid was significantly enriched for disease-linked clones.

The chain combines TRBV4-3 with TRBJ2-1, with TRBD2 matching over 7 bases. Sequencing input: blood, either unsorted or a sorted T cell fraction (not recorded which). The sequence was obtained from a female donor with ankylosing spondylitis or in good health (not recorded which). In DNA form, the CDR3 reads TGCGCCAGCAGCCAAGTTTTGGGAGGGAGCGATGAGCAGTTCTTC. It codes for CASSQVLGGSDEQFF.